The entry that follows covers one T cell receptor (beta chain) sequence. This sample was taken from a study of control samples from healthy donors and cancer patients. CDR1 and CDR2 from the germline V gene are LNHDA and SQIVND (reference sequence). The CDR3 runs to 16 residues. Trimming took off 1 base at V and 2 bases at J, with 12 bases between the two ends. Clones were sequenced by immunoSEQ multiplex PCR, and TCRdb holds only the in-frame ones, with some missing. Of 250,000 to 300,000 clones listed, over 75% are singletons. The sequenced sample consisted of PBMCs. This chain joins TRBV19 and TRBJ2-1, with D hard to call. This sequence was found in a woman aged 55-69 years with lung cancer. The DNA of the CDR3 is TGTGCCAGTAGTATAGTGGGATCCCTAACCTACAATGAGCAGTTCTTC. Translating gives CASSIVGSLTYNEQFF.